A selection of T cell receptor beta chains follows, all from one sample in a study of T cells in Graves' hyperthyroidism and ophthalmopathy. TCRdb processed the multiplex PCR reads anew with MiXCR; each CDR3 protein has one entry. The data contain a few hundred thousand distinct CDR3 sequences, 15% to 20% of them seen just once; the ten biggest clones take up 15% to 20%. Sequenced: blood. These receptors were collected from a woman aged 18 to 35 with Graves' ophthalmopathy. Both conserved end residues are part of each CDR3. Fields, in order: D gene, clone size, V gene, J gene, CDR3 DNA, CDR3 protein. D genes are given only for firm matches. Clone size is shown for a subset of rows, as once, few, many or a class of expanded clone.

>TRBD2|many|TRBV20-1|TRBJ2-7
TGCAGTGCTGAGCCGGGACTAGCGGGGACTAATTACGAGCAGTACTTC
CSAEPGLAGTNYEQYF
>TRBD1|many|TRBV2|TRBJ2-3
TGTGCCAGCAGTGACCCAGACAGGGGGTCGAGCACAGATACGCAGTATTTT
CASSDPDRGSSTDTQYF
>NA|many|TRBV5-1|TRBJ2-3
TGCGCCAGCAGCTGGGATCCATCCCAGGTTTCGGATACGCAGTATTTT
CASSWDPSQVSDTQYF
>TRBD1|many|TRBV28|TRBJ1-1
TGTGCCAGCAGTCCGAGACAGGGAGCGGCCACTGAAGCTTTCTTT
CASSPRQGAATEAFF
>TRBD1|many|TRBV27|TRBJ2-3
TGTGCCAGCGCTACTCGGGACAGGGGCACAGATACGCAGTATTTT
CASATRDRGTDTQYF
>TRBD1|NA|TRBV6-1|TRBJ2-3
TGTGCCGGACAGGCCCTCCGTACAGATACGCAGTATTTT
CAGQALRTDTQYF
>NA|many|TRBV28|TRBJ1-4
TGTGCCAGCACCTCTGCGGCGTCAACTAATGAAAAACTGTTTTTT
CASTSAASTNEKLFF
>NA|NA|TRBV15|TRBJ1-2
TGTGCCACCAGCAGTCTCTTTACGGACGGGGACTATGGCTACACCTTC
CATSSLFTDGDYGYTF
>NA|many|TRBV30|TRBJ2-7
TGTGCCTGGACCAAGGGTGGGGGTGACTACGAGCAGTACTTC
CAWTKGGGDYEQYF
>NA|many|TRBV27|TRBJ1-6
TGTGCCAGCAGTTTAACCGGGAGTAATTCACCCCTCCACTTT
CASSLTGSNSPLHF
>TRBD2|many|TRBV6-2/TRBV6-3|TRBJ2-7
TGTGCCAGCAGGCCCTTCGGACTAGCGGATTATTCCTACGAGCAGTACTTC
CASRPFGLADYSYEQYF
>NA|NA|TRBV2|TRBJ2-1
TGTGCCAGCACCTGGGGTTATGAGCAGTTCTTC
CASTWGYEQFF
>NA|many|TRBV28|TRBJ2-5
TGTGCCAGCAGTTCCCCCCGGGGGGCCCACGGAGAGACCCAGTACTTC
CASSSPRGAHGETQYF
>TRBD1|once|TRBV20-1|TRBJ1-5
TGCAGTGCTGGGGGACAGGGAGGTCAGCCCCAGCATTTT
CSAGGQGGQPQHF
>NA|many|TRBV11-3|TRBJ2-2
TGTGCCAGCAGCCCCCTTCCGGGAGTGGGTACCGGGGAGCTGTTTTTT
CASSPLPGVGTGELFF
>NA|many|TRBV6-5|TRBJ1-1
TGTGCCAGCAGTTACTCACGGGGTGAAGCTTTCTTT
CASSYSRGEAFF
>TRBD2|many|TRBV7-8|TRBJ2-2
TGTGCCAGCAGCTTGCGGCCTTCCGGGACTAGCGGCGCGAACACCGGGGAGCTGTTTTTT
CASSLRPSGTSGANTGELFF
>TRBD2|many|TRBV3-1|TRBJ2-7
TGTGCCAGCAGCCAAGATACGACTAGCAGGGAGCAGTACTTC
CASSQDTTSREQYF
>NA|many|TRBV30|TRBJ2-1
TGTGCCTGGAGTGACCTAGCAAATGAGCAGTTCTTC
CAWSDLANEQFF
>NA|many|TRBV30|TRBJ2-7
TGTGCCTGGAGTGTCTACGCGGAGGCCTACGAGCAGTACTTC
CAWSVYAEAYEQYF
>NA|many|TRBV11-3|TRBJ2-5
TGTGCCAGCAGACCCCACGGACGCCGCCTTCAAGAGACCCAGTACTTC
CASRPHGRRLQETQYF
>TRBD1|NA|TRBV30|TRBJ2-7
TGTGCCTGGACCCCCGGGACAGCCCCCTACGAGCAGTACTTC
CAWTPGTAPYEQYF
>NA|NA|TRBV2|TRBJ1-2
TGTGCCAGCAGTGAAAGCCGGGGGCGACGCTATGGCTACACCTTC
CASSESRGRRYGYTF
>TRBD1|many|TRBV7-9|TRBJ1-4
TGTGCCAGCAGCTGGACAGGGACTAATGAAAAACTGTTTTTT
CASSWTGTNEKLFF
>NA|many|TRBV2|TRBJ1-4
TGTGCCACGGGGGGACCCAGAACAACTAATGAAAAACTGTTTTTT
CATGGPRTTNEKLFF
>TRBD1|NA|TRBV28|TRBJ1-2
TGTGCCAGCAGTCGACAGGGGACCGTCTATGCCTACACCTTC
CASSRQGTVYAYTF
>TRBD1|many|TRBV28|TRBJ1-2
TGTGCCAGCAGTTTACAGGACAGGGTTGACGGCTACACCTTC
CASSLQDRVDGYTF
>NA|many|TRBV28|TRBJ1-1
TGTGCCAGCCGACCGCCCGGGCCGAACACTGAAGCTTTCTTT
CASRPPGPNTEAFF
>TRBD1|NA|TRBV12-3/TRBV12-4|TRBJ2-2
TGTGCCAGCAGCTCGACAGGGGGCACCGGGGGGCTGTTTTTT
CASSSTGGTGGLFF
>TRBD2|many|TRBV5-5|TRBJ2-1
TGTGCCAGCAGCTTGACGGGAGGGGTTGGCAATGAGCAGTTCTTC
CASSLTGGVGNEQFF
>NA|NA|TRBV4-1|TRBJ1-5
TGCGCCAGCAGCCAAGATTCGGCCGGGCCCCAGCATTTT
CASSQDSAGPQHF
>NA|once|TRBV27|TRBJ1-2
TGTGCCAGCGCCAGCAGCACCCTTAACGACTATGGCTACACCTTC
CASASSTLNDYGYTF
>TRBD1|many|TRBV19|TRBJ1-1
TGTGCCAGTAGTATCGGCACAGGGGGCCCCTACACTGAAGCTTTCTTT
CASSIGTGGPYTEAFF
>TRBD1|many|TRBV30|TRBJ2-7
TGTGCCTGGGACAGGGGAGCCCACGAGCAGTACTTC
CAWDRGAHEQYF
>NA|many|TRBV30|TRBJ1-1
TGTGCCTGGAAGAATCAGAACACTGAAGCTTTCTTT
CAWKNQNTEAFF
>NA|few|TRBV20-1|TRBJ2-7
TGCAGTGCAAAGGAACACGGCTACGAGCAGTACTTC
CSAKEHGYEQYF
>NA|once|TRBV2|TRBJ1-5
TGTGCCAGCATGGCGGAAGAAATAGGCAATCAGCCCCAGCATTTT
CASMAEEIGNQPQHF